This TCR beta chain was identified in a study of human T cells and chemical hapten exposure. CDR1 is MNHEY, CDR2 SMNVEV, per germline (reference sequence). The length of the CDR3 is 15 residues. Specified time point: healthy volunteer bleed at 2 weeks. Blood, whole and unfractionated, served as the source for total RNA extraction. About this clonotype: It may be a read error: a sequence one base away is much more abundant.

The library gave individual cDNA molecules unique molecular identifiers. MiXCR, applied by TCRdb to the RACE reads, yields one record per CDR3 protein. The sample carries around 130,000 distinct CDR3 sequences, approximately 9.5% recorded once. The clonotype originates from a male donor in good health. Some clones in this sample may be carry-over from other donors' samples. The sequenced sample consisted of whole blood. The rearrangement uses TRBV27 and TRBJ1-4; D is unresolved. CDR3 nucleotide sequence: TGTGCCATCAGTTTGTCGGATGCAACTAATGAAAAACTGTTTTTT. This translates into CAISLSDATNEKLFF.